The next 15 T cell receptor beta chains were all read from a single sample in a study of T cell responses to AZD1222 COVID-19 vaccine. The method was immunoSEQ multiplex PCR; TCRdb's version includes in-frame clones alone and lacks a portion of them. Among around 190,000 clones, 85% to 90% were seen once, and the ten largest hold around 10%. The sequenced sample was peripheral blood, obtained 28 days after the second AZD1222 dose. The receptors stem from an adult who received the AZD1222 COVID-19 vaccine.

The chain joins TRBV5-1 to TRBJ1-4; TRBD1 might be the D (6 bases). V dropped 2 bases and J dropped 2 bases, with 10 bases sitting between them. The CDR3 has 15 amino acids. The germline gives CDR1 SGHRS, CDR2 YFSETQ. CDR3 nucleotide sequence: TGCGCCAGCAGCTTCCTCGGGGGCACTAATGAAAAACTGTTTTTT. Translation: CASSFLGGTNEKLFF.

The chain uses TRBV28 and TRBJ1-1; 10 bases are shared with TRBD1. The CDR3 is made up of 17 amino acids. Unmatched junction bases numbered 15, after V lost 6 bases and J lost 5 bases. Looked up from germline, CDR1 is MDHEN and CDR2 is SYDVKM. The CDR3 DNA reads as TGTGCCAGCAGGCCCCCGGGACAGGGGCTTCGGGGGACTGAAGCTTTCTTT. Translation: CASRPPGQGLRGTEAFF.

The chain recombines TRBV18 with TRBJ1-2, with D uncertain. The CDR3 runs 15 residues. V dropped 0 bases and J dropped 2 bases, with 10 bases sitting between them. Germline V gene lookup returns CDR1 KGHSH and CDR2 LQKENI. In DNA, the CDR3 is TGTGCCAGCTCACCACCCTCCACGGGGAACTATGGCTACACCTTC. Protein sequence: CASSPPSTGNYGYTF.

CDR3: CASPSGGRGRDGYTF. The DNA for the CDR3 is TGTGCCAGCCCATCGGGCGGCAGGGGGCGGGATGGCTACACCTTC. The V and J genes are TRBV21-1 and TRBJ1-2; no DNA check was done on the table's D call, TRBD1. TRBV21-1 is termed a pseudogene. There are 15 residues in the CDR3.

This chain joins TRBV6-2 or TRBV6-3 and TRBJ2-3; TRBD2 aligns across 9 bases. From germline, CDR1 is MNHEY and CDR2 SVGEGT. V trimming: 5 bases; J trimming: 3 bases; junction bases outside the gene matches: 6. CDR3 size: 15 residues. The CDR3 reads CASSRSGGSTDTQYF. The DNA for the CDR3 is TGTGCCAGCAGTCGAAGCGGGGGGAGTACAGATACGCAGTATTTT.

This chain uses TRBV10-3 with TRBJ2-7; D assignment may be TRBD1 or TRBD2 (5 bases each). The V end was cut by 3 bases, the J end by 9 bases, with 15 bases between. Looked up from germline, CDR1 is ENHRY and CDR2 is SYGVKD. This CDR3 comprises 13 residues. Here the CDR3 DNA reads TGTGCCATCAGTGATGAGGGGCCTCTTGGGCAGTACTTC. Encoded protein: CAISDEGPLGQYF.

This chain connects TRBV5-6 to TRBJ2-4; TRBD1 matches at 11 bases. Germline values: CDR1 SGHDT, CDR2 YYEEEE. CDR3 length: 16 amino acids. The V and J ends lost 1 base and 6 bases, in that order; junction bases with no gene match: 6. The CDR3 here is CASSLLGQGATNIQYF. The CDR3 DNA is TGTGCCAGCAGCTTGCTCGGACAGGGGGCTACAAACATTCAGTACTTC. The entire variable domain, with the rest obtained from reference TRBV5-6 and TRBJ2-4, is as follows: DAGVTQSPTHLIKTRGQQVTLRCSPKSGHDTVSWYQQALGQGPQFIFQYYEEEERQRGNFPDRFSGHQFPNYSSELNVNALLLGDSALYLCASSLLGQGATNIQYFGAGTRLSVL.

The chain carries TRBV5-1 and TRBJ1-4; the D is unclear. This CDR3 region has 15 residues. V was trimmed by 4 bases and J by 0 bases, leaving 10 bases between them. The germline CDR1 and CDR2 sequences are SGHRS and YFSETQ. The CDR3 here is CASSPNTATNEKLFF. DNA for the CDR3: TGCGCCAGCAGCCCGAACACGGCAACTAATGAAAAACTGTTTTTT.

V and J are TRBV6-6 and TRBJ2-1; 7 bases are a match to TRBD2. Germline loops: CDR1 MNHNY, CDR2 SVGAGI (reference sequence). The CDR3 extends over 14 amino acids. The junction had 5 bases not matched to a gene; V was cut back by 4 bases and J by 5 bases. The DNA for the CDR3 is TGTGCCAGCAGTTCTAGGCGGGGGAACAATGAGCAGTTCTTC. Protein: CASSSRRGNNEQFF.

The V and J genes are TRBV6-5 and TRBJ1-4; tentative D call: TRBD1 (6 bases). The CDR3 is 15 residues long. Per the germline V gene, CDR1 is MNHEY and CDR2 is SVGAGI. V lost 0 bases to trimming and J lost 7 bases, with 12 bases between them. This CDR3 is CASSYSSGAGEKLFF. The CDR3 region has the DNA TGTGCCAGCAGTTACTCGTCGGGGGCGGGTGAAAAACTGTTTTTT.

This sequence joins TRBV7-4 and TRBJ2-3; no firm D call. The germline gives CDR1 SGHVT, CDR2 SQSDAQ. The CDR3 length is 18 residues. The V gene lost 1 base and the J gene lost 1 base, with 18 bases spanning the gap. CDR3 loop: CASSLDPTALSCTDTQYF. The CDR3 DNA reads TGTGCCAGCAGCTTAGATCCGACTGCTCTATCTTGCACAGATACGCAGTATTTT.

The gene calls are TRBV25-1 and TRBJ1-1, with D hard to call. V shed 3 bases and J shed 11 bases, with 16 bases lying between them. This CDR3 spans 13 amino acids. CDR1 is MGHDK, CDR2 SYGVNS, per germline. The CDR3 is CASSERALRRAFF. CDR3 in DNA: TGTGCCAGCAGTGAGCGGGCCCTTAGAAGGGCTTTCTTT.

CDR3 amino acids: CASSPRGGTGELFF. For the CDR3, the DNA is TGCGCCAGCAGCCCGCGGGGGGGCACCGGGGAGCTGTTTTTT. This chain connects TRBV5-1 to TRBJ2-2; 9 nucleotides line up with TRBD2. V gave up 4 bases and J gave up 4 bases; unmatched junction bases: 2. The germline gives CDR1 SGHRS, CDR2 YFSETQ. The CDR3 sequence is 14 residues long.

The rearrangement joins TRBV5-1 to TRBJ1-2; TRBD1 matches at 9 bases. V dropped 6 bases and J dropped 8; count of bases not matched to a gene: 14. CDR3 length: 15 residues. Germline CDR1 SGHRS, CDR2 YFSETQ. The CDR3 DNA reads TGCGCCAGCACCGAGACCGGGACAGGGAATATGGGCTACACCTTC. Encoded protein: CASTETGTGNMGYTF.

The rearrangement links TRBV27 to TRBJ1-5; D is perhaps TRBD1 (5 bases). This CDR3 has 15 residues. Germline V gives CDR1 MNHEY, CDR2 SMNVEV (reference sequence). Trimming cost V 2 bases and J 0 bases, with 8 bases left between them. CDR3 bases: TGTGCCAGCAGTTTAGGGGGGAATAGCAATCAGCCCCAGCATTTT. Translation: CASSLGGNSNQPQHF.